One sample yielded the 28 T cell receptor beta chains listed below, sequenced in a study of Ad26.COV2.S vaccination and SARS-CoV-2 variants. Assay used: immunoSEQ multiplex PCR; TCRdb lists only in-frame clones, some missing. The profile shows roughly 510,000 clones, approximately 90% of them singletons. Treatment of the sample: over 15 received Ad26.COV2.S at low or high dose, single or two shots; roughly five received placebo; per-sample allocation not given. Sampling occurred on day 63 after the first vaccine or placebo injection. The material was peripheral blood, obtained in a trial of Ad26.COV2.S vaccine versus placebo. These receptors were obtained from a person between 18 and 60 years old who received the Ad26.COV2.S COVID-19 vaccine or a placebo.

The chain is built from TRBV4-2 and TRBJ2-2; 10 nucleotides line up with TRBD2. The CDR3 sequence is 21 residues long. Trimming took 0 bases from V and 7 from J; bases not matched to a gene: 20. Per the germline V gene, CDR1 is LGHNA and CDR2 is YNFKEQ. CDR3: CASSQDVGVASGSGGFGELFF. DNA for the CDR3: TGTGCCAGCAGCCAAGATGTTGGTGTAGCTAGCGGGAGTGGTGGGTTCGGGGAGCTGTTTTTT.

This rearrangement joins TRBV4-1 to TRBJ2-1; 7 bases are shared with TRBD2. In germline, CDR1 is MGHRA, CDR2 YSYEKL. V lost 0 bases, J lost 0 bases, and 2 bases stayed unmatched. The CDR3 extends over 16 amino acids. Here the CDR3 DNA reads TGCGCCAGCAGCCAAGATGGCGGGAGCTCCTACAATGAGCAGTTCTTC. Amino acid sequence: CASSQDGGSSYNEQFF.

The chain is built from TRBV5-1 and TRBJ2-3, with 10 bases fitting TRBD2. The trim removed 8 bases at V and 3 bases at J, leaving 9 bases unmatched. Germline V gene sequence: CDR1 SGHRS, CDR2 YFSETQ. CDR3 length: 15 amino acids. In DNA form, the CDR3 reads TGCGCCAGTACGGAGGGGACTAGCGCTACAGATACGCAGTATTTT. This encodes CASTEGTSATDTQYF.

The chain combines TRBV7-9 with TRBJ2-3; the match to TRBD2 covers 12 bases. Germline lookup yields CDR1 SEHNR and CDR2 FQNEAQ (reference sequence). The CDR3 contains 15 residues. Losses at the gene ends were 5 bases for V and 11 bases for J; bases not matched to a gene: 11. Written as DNA, the CDR3 is TGTGCCAGCAGCCCTAGCGGGAGGGAGCTCCCACGGCAGTATTTT. As protein: CASSPSGRELPRQYF.

The chain is built from TRBV28 and TRBJ2-2, with 9 bases matching TRBD1. J was trimmed by 4 bases and V by 6 bases; bases with no gene match: 18. The CDR3 length is 19 residues. The germline gives CDR1 MDHEN, CDR2 SYDVKM. CDR3 DNA sequence: TGTGCCAGCAGCTCGGAATACGGCACAGGGGGCGCGTCCACCGGGGAGCTGTTTTTT. This encodes CASSSEYGTGGASTGELFF.

V is TRBV9 and J is TRBJ2-7; TRBD1 aligns across 7 bases. The CDR3 is 14 residues long. Germline values: CDR1 SGDLS, CDR2 YYNGEE. V gave up 0 bases and J gave up 4 bases; unmatched junction bases: 4. The CDR3 sequence: CASSVGDSQYEQYF. The DNA for the CDR3 is TGTGCCAGCAGCGTAGGGGACAGCCAATACGAGCAGTACTTC.

This rearrangement joins TRBV28 to TRBJ2-7; no reliable D call. The CDR3 is made up of 11 amino acids. Trimming cost V 7 bases and J 2 bases, with 6 bases left between them. Per germline, CDR1 MDHEN and CDR2 SYDVKM. The CDR3 DNA reads TGTGCCAGCACCGACGCCTACGAGCAGTACTTC. This sequence encodes CASTDAYEQYF.

The CDR3 region is CASSLREGLSEQFF. The CDR3 nucleotides read TGCGCCAGCAGCTTGCGGGAGGGCCTTAGTGAGCAGTTCTTC. J is TRBJ2-1 and V is TRBV5-1, with TRBD2 identical over 8 bases. J gave up 9 bases and V 1 base, and 6 bases lay outside the gene matches. CDR3 length: 14 residues. Germline V CDR1 and CDR2: SGHRS, YFSETQ. The whole variable domain, remainder taken from reference TRBV5-1 and TRBJ2-1, is KAGVTQTPRYLIKTRGQQVTLSCSPISGHRSVSWYQQTPGQGLQFLFEYFSETQRNKGNFPGRFSGRQFSNSRSEMNVSTLELGDSALYLCASSLREGLSEQFFGPGTRLTVL.

The rearrangement joins TRBV4-3 to TRBJ2-1; 7 bases map to TRBD1. V shed 0 bases, J shed 0 bases, and the junction held 2 bases outside the gene matches. Germline lookup yields CDR1 LGHNA and CDR2 YSLEER. The CDR3 extends over 16 amino acids. DNA for the CDR3: TGCGCCAGCAGCCAAGATGGGACAGCCTCCTACAATGAGCAGTTCTTC. Protein sequence: CASSQDGTASYNEQFF.

Here the CDR3 DNA reads TGTGCCAGCTCACCTCTAGGGGAGACCGGGGAGCTGTTTTTT. This codes for CASSPLGETGELFF. The genes are TRBV18 and TRBJ2-2; D possibly matches TRBD1 or TRBD2 (5 bases each). Germline CDR1 is KGHSH and CDR2 is LQKENI. Trimming removed 3 bases at V and 5 bases at J, with 10 bases between. This CDR3 region has 14 residues.

This clone was detected a few times. The rearrangement uses TRBV4-2 and TRBJ2-7; D might be TRBD1 or TRBD2, each matching 5 bases. The CDR3 contains 15 residues. Germline V gene lookup returns CDR1 LGHNA and CDR2 YNFKEQ. Trimming took 3 bases from V and 0 from J, leaving 12 bases between them. CDR3 sequence reads: CASSHPGPSSYEQYF. CDR3 coding DNA: TGTGCCAGCAGCCATCCGGGACCGAGCTCCTACGAGCAGTACTTC.

The rearrangement links TRBV18 to TRBJ2-7, with TRBD1 matching over 10 bases. The CDR3 is 16 amino acids. V lost 4 bases, J lost 6 bases, and 12 bases stayed unmatched. CDR1 and CDR2 from the germline V gene are KGHSH and LQKENI. CDR3 region: CASSQEMTGGRSEQYF. The CDR3 coding sequence is TGTGCCAGCTCACAGGAAATGACAGGGGGCAGGTCCGAGCAGTACTTC.

In this sample, this clone turned up once. V gene TRBV4-3 combines with J gene TRBJ1-3, with TRBD1 as a possible D gene (5 bases). The length of the CDR3 is 15 residues. V was pared by 0 bases and J by 2 bases, with 8 bases between. Germline-derived CDR1 and CDR2 are LGHNA and YSLEER. This CDR3 reads CASSQELGPGNTIYF. The CDR3 nucleotides read TGCGCCAGCAGCCAAGAGTTGGGGCCTGGAAACACCATATATTTT.

This clone appeared once. The V and J genes are TRBV7-6 and TRBJ2-7, with 11 bases identical to TRBD1. This CDR3 contains 15 residues. Germline CDR1 is SGHVS and CDR2 is FNYEAQ. V was clipped by 1 base and J by 4 bases; unmatched bases: 3. The CDR3 DNA reads as TGTGCCAGCAGCTTAGGGACAGGGGGCAGTTACGAGCAGTACTTC. Encoded protein: CASSLGTGGSYEQYF.

The chain recombines TRBV9 with TRBJ2-3, with D maybe TRBD2 (6 bases). V was shortened by 0 bases and J by 8 bases, with 13 bases between the two germline ends. CDR1 and CDR2 (germline): SGDLS, YYNGEE. The CDR3 spans 14 residues. The CDR3: CASSVDGSSGTQYF. In DNA, the CDR3 is TGTGCCAGCAGCGTAGACGGGAGCAGTGGTACGCAGTATTTT. Combining the CDR3 with reference TRBV9 and TRBJ2-3 gives the whole variable domain DSGVTQTPKHLITATGQRVTLRCSPRSGDLSVYWYQQSLDQGLQFLIQYYNGEERAKGNILERFSAQQFPDLHSELNLSSLELGDSALYFCASSVDGSSGTQYFGPGTRLTVL.

This clone appeared once. The J gene is TRBJ2-1, the V gene TRBV19; D possibly corresponds to TRBD2 (7 bases). The CDR3 has 16 residues. Between the trimmed V and J ends, which lost 2 bases and 5 bases, there was a span of 16 bases. Looked up from germline, CDR1 is LNHDA and CDR2 is SQIVND (reference sequence). The CDR3 region is CASSIRGGASHNEQFF. DNA of the CDR3: TGTGCCAGTAGTATAAGGGGGGGGGCTAGCCACAATGAGCAGTTCTTC.

This clone has just a few counts. This sequence joins TRBV28 and TRBJ1-3; tentative D call: TRBD1 (5 bases). CDR1 and CDR2 from the germline V gene are MDHEN and SYDVKM. The CDR3 runs to 15 residues. The V end lost 1 base, the J end lost 11 bases, and 18 bases lay between the germline ends. CDR3 in DNA: TGTGCCAGCAGTTTATACAGTTGGGGCAGAGGGTCCATATATTTT. Its protein product is CASSLYSWGRGSIYF.

Only a few counts were recorded for this clone. The chain couples TRBV2 to TRBJ2-1, with D perhaps being TRBD1 or TRBD2 (5 bases each). The CDR3 loop spans 13 amino acids. Trimming stripped 8 bases from V and 8 bases from J, with 16 bases between. In germline, CDR1 is SNHLY, CDR2 FYNNEI. The CDR3 protein is CASSRRRGDEQFF. The CDR3 nucleotides are TGTGCCAGCTCCCGGCGAAGGGGAGATGAGCAGTTCTTC. Complete variable domain (other parts from reference TRBV2 and TRBJ2-1): EPEVTQTPSHQVTQMGQEVILRCVPISNHLYFYWYRQILGQKVEFLVSFYNNEISEKSEIFDDQFSVERPDGSNFTLKIRSTKLEDSAMYFCASSRRRGDEQFFGPGTRLTVL.

The rearrangement uses TRBV10-3 and TRBJ1-5, with 10 nucleotides matching TRBD1. The germline gives CDR1 ENHRY, CDR2 SYGVKD. J was trimmed by 7 bases and V by 8 bases; bases with no gene match: 11. The CDR3 loop spans 15 amino acids. The CDR3 protein is CAIRPGTGVGQPQHF. CDR3 in DNA: TGTGCCATCCGTCCCGGGACAGGGGTGGGCCAGCCCCAGCATTTT.

V gene TRBV20-1 combines with J gene TRBJ1-5; D is possibly TRBD1 (5 bases). CDR1 and CDR2 (germline): DFQATT, SNEGSKA (reference sequence). Trimming cost V 3 bases and J 0 bases, with 9 bases left between them. The CDR3 length is 14 residues. CDR3 bases: TGCAGTGCTAGTGGACAACTTAGCAATCAGCCCCAGCATTTT. As protein: CSASGQLSNQPQHF.

The gene calls are TRBV7-2 and TRBJ2-7; TRBD2 might be the D (6 bases). V lost 5 bases, J lost 5 bases, and 22 bases lay in between. The CDR3 has 16 residues. Germline CDR1 is SGHTA and CDR2 is FQGNSA. CDR3: CASSLTESLALHEQYF. The DNA for the CDR3 is TGTGCCAGCAGCCTTACGGAAAGTCTAGCGTTGCACGAGCAGTACTTC.

This clone was detected only once. This rearrangement joins TRBV28 to TRBJ1-5; TRBD1 agrees at 9 bases. V shed 1 base and J 2 bases; nucleotides not matched to a gene: 9. CDR3 length: 18 residues. Germline V gene lookup returns CDR1 MDHEN and CDR2 SYDVKM. Here the CDR3 DNA reads TGTGCCAGCAGTTTATCAGGACAGGGGAATCGAGGCAATCAGCCCCAGCATTTT. It yields the protein CASSLSGQGNRGNQPQHF.

The J gene is TRBJ2-1, the V gene TRBV11-3; 7 positions match TRBD2. Germline CDR1 SGHNT, CDR2 YENEEA. The CDR3 length is 14 residues. Trimming at V came to 3 bases and at J to 8 bases, leaving 7 bases not matched to a gene. The CDR3: CASSFAGDRDEQFF. The CDR3 region has the DNA TGTGCCAGCAGCTTTGCGGGAGATAGGGATGAGCAGTTCTTC.

This chain uses TRBV5-1 with TRBJ2-3, with D possibly being TRBD2 (7 bases). The CDR3 sequence is 13 residues long. Germline values: CDR1 SGHRS, CDR2 YFSETQ. The V gene lost 7 bases and the J gene lost 5 bases, with 14 bases spanning the gap. Here the CDR3 reads CASDRGAGDTQYF. The CDR3 DNA reads TGCGCCAGCGATCGGGGGGCTGGAGATACGCAGTATTTT.

The chain recombines TRBV29-1 with TRBJ1-1, with TRBD1 as a possible D gene (6 bases). This CDR3 is built from 12 residues. Germline CDR1 and CDR2: SQVTM and ANQGSEA. CDR3 sequence: CSQMPWGGEAFF. In nucleotides, the CDR3 is TGCAGTCAGATGCCATGGGGGGGCGAAGCTTTCTTT.

The CDR3 bases are TGTGCCAGCAGCCCACCGGGGCGCACCATATATTTT. This sequence encodes CASSPPGRTIYF. The chain combines TRBV11-2 with TRBJ1-3; possible D gene TRBD1, 5 bases. Trimming removed 5 bases from V and 9 bases from J, with 11 bases in between. Germline V lookup: CDR1 SGHAT, CDR2 FQNNGV. The CDR3 loop spans 12 amino acids.

This chain links TRBV7-2 with TRBJ2-3, with unresolved D. This CDR3 spans 14 amino acids. The V end lost 10 bases, the J end lost 0 bases, and 14 bases lay between the germline ends. Germline assignment: CDR1 SGHTA and CDR2 FQGNSA. The DNA of the CDR3 is TGTGCCACGCAATTGGCGCCAAGCACAGATACGCAGTATTTT. This gives the protein CATQLAPSTDTQYF.

This chain links TRBV28 with TRBJ2-7, with D perhaps TRBD2 (5 bases). In germline, CDR1 is MDHEN, CDR2 SYDVKM. Trimming left V 7 bases short and J 5 bases short, with 18 bases between. The CDR3 sequence is 14 residues long. The CDR3 spells CASKDRRGFDEQYF. The CDR3 coding sequence is TGTGCCAGCAAAGACCGGAGAGGGTTTGACGAGCAGTACTTC.